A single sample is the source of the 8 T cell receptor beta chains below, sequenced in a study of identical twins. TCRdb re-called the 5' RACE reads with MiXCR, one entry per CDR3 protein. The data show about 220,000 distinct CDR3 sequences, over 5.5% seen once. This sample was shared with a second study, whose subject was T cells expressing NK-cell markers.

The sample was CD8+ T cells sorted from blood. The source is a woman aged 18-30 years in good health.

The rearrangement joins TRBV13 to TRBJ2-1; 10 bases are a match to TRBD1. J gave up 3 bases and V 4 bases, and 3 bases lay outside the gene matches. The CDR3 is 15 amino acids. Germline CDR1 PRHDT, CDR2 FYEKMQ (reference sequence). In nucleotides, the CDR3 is TGTGCCAGCAGCTCAGGACAGGGGGGCTACAATGAGCAGTTCTTC. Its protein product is CASSSGQGGYNEQFF.

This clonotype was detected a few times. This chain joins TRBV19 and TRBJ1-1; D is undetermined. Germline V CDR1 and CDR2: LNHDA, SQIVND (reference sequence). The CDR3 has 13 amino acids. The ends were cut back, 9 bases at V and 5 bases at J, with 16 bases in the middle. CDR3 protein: CASTAFGRTEAFF. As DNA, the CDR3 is TGTGCCAGCACGGCTTTCGGGCGAACTGAAGCTTTCTTT.

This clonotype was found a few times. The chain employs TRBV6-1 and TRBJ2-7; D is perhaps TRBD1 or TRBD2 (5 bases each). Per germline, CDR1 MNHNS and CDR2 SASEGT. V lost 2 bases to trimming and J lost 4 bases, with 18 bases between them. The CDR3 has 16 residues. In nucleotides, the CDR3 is TGTGCCAGCAGTGAATTCCTTTTGGGGACCTCATACGAGCAGTACTTC. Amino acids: CASSEFLLGTSYEQYF.

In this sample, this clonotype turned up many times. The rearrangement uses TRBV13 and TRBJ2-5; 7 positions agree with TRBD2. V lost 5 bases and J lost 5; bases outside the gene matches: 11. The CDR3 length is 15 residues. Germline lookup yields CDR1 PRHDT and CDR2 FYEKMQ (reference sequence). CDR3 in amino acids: CASSHGLVGLETQYF. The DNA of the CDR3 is TGTGCCAGCAGCCACGGACTAGTTGGTTTGGAGACCCAGTACTTC.

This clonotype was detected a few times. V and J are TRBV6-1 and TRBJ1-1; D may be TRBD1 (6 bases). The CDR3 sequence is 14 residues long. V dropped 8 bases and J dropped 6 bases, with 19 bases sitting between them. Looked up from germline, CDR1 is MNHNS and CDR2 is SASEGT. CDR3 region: CASGTGLGVPEAFF. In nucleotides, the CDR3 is TGTGCCAGCGGTACAGGGTTGGGGGTCCCTGAAGCTTTCTTT.

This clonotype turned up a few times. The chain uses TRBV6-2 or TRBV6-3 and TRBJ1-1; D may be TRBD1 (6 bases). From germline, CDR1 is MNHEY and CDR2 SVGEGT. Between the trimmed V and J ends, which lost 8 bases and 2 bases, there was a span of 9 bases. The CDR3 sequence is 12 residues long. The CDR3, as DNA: TGTGCCAGCCAGGACAGAAACACTGAAGCTTTCTTT. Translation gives CASQDRNTEAFF.

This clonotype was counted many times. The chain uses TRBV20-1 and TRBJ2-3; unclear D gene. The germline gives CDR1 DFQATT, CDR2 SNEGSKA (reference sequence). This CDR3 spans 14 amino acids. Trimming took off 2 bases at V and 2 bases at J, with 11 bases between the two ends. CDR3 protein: CSARFNEPTDTQYF. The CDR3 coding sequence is TGCAGTGCTAGATTCAACGAGCCCACAGATACGCAGTATTTT.

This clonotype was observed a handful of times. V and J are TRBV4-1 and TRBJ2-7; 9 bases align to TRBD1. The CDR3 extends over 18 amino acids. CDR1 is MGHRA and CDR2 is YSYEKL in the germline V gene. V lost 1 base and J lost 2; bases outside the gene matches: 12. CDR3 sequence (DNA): TGCGCCAGCAGCCAAGGGGGGGACAGGGAAGCGTACCCCTACGAGCAGTACTTC. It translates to CASSQGGDREAYPYEQYF.